Below are 23 T cell receptor beta chains sequenced from a single sample in a study of blood T cells in healthy people across ages. A second roughly 6 to 12 cycle PCR used barcoded and J-beta primers. TCRdb recomputed calls from the 5' RACE reads with MiXCR, one row per CDR3 protein. The sample records roughly 800,000 distinct CDR3 sequences, 25% being singletons. Separately, the same data were catalogued under a study of T cells of mothers and their children.

Source material: blood. These receptors were taken from a boy between 5 and 17 years old in good health.

A few counts support this clonotype. The chain uses TRBV18 and TRBJ2-5; D remains unclear. The CDR3 consists of 13 residues. The germline V gene has CDR1 KGHSH and CDR2 LQKENI. V gave up 2 bases and J gave up 4 bases, with 8 bases separating them. This CDR3 reads CASSPGEGETQYF. CDR3 DNA sequence: TGTGCCAGCTCACCAGGGGAAGGAGAGACCCAGTACTTC.

In this sample, this clonotype turned up a few times. The CDR3 is CASSPYRGETQYF. The CDR3 DNA follows: TGTGCCAGCAGCCCATACCGAGGGGAGACCCAGTACTTC. The chain links TRBV9 to TRBJ2-5; weak D call: TRBD2 (5 bases). V was cut by 4 bases and J by 5 bases, with 12 bases left in between. Germline V lookup: CDR1 SGDLS, CDR2 YYNGEE. The CDR3 is 13 residues long.

The V gene is TRBV5-5, the J gene TRBJ2-5; 10 bases match TRBD2. The trim removed 1 base at V and 7 bases at J, leaving 13 bases unmatched. CDR1 and CDR2 from the germline V gene are SGHKS and YYEKEE (reference sequence). This CDR3 region has 17 residues. The CDR3 reads CASSLIEAGGPGGTQYF. As DNA, the CDR3 is TGTGCCAGCAGCTTGATTGAAGCGGGGGGGCCTGGGGGGACCCAGTACTTC.

The V call is TRBV27, the J call TRBJ1-1; D is unresolved. This CDR3 has 14 amino acids. Looked up from germline, CDR1 is MNHEY and CDR2 is SMNVEV (reference sequence). The ends were cut back, 6 bases at V and 8 bases at J, with 19 bases in the middle. The CDR3 DNA reads as TGTGCCAGCAGCCACTCAGGTTCCTGGGCGGAAGCTTTCTTT. Its protein product is CASSHSGSWAEAFF.

The chain couples TRBV9 to TRBJ2-7; TRBD1 might be the D (5 bases). The germline V gene has CDR1 SGDLS and CDR2 YYNGEE. Between the trimmed V and J ends, which lost 0 bases and 3 bases, there was a span of 10 bases. The CDR3 has 14 amino acids. In nucleotides, the CDR3 is TGTGCCAGCAGCGTAGCCCCAGGGAACTACGAGCAGTACTTC. Translated: CASSVAPGNYEQYF.

This clonotype has only a few counts. The chain carries TRBV29-1 and TRBJ2-7; D may match TRBD1 or TRBD2 (6 bases each). The CDR3 is made up of 13 amino acids. CDR1 and CDR2 (germline): SQVTM, ANQGSEA. V was trimmed by 4 bases and J by 2 bases, leaving 12 bases between them. The CDR3 region is CSVAEGGAYEQYF. CDR3 nucleotide sequence: TGCAGCGTTGCAGAGGGGGGAGCCTACGAGCAGTACTTC.

This clonotype was seen only a few times. The rearrangement uses TRBV28 and TRBJ1-5; 7 bases agree with TRBD1. The CDR3 length is 15 residues. The V segment lost 1 base and the J segment 2 bases; nucleotides outside the gene matches: 2. Germline values: CDR1 MDHEN, CDR2 SYDVKM. The CDR3: CASSLSGGGNQPQHF. CDR3 bases: TGTGCCAGCAGTTTATCAGGGGGTGGCAATCAGCCCCAGCATTTT.

V usage is TRBV7-8 and J usage is TRBJ1-2; D is uncertain. CDR1 and CDR2 (germline): SGHVS, FQNEAQ. Deletions cut 5 bases from V and 5 bases from J, with 12 bases between. The CDR3 extends over 13 amino acids. The CDR3 here is CASSLRLPYGYTF. In DNA, the CDR3 is TGTGCCAGCAGCCTAAGACTGCCTTATGGCTACACCTTC. Supplemented by reference TRBV7-8 and TRBJ1-2, the full variable domain reads GAGVSQSPRYKVAKRGQDVALRCDPISGHVSLFWYQQALGQGPEFLTYFQNEAQLDKSGLPSDRFFAERPEGSVSTLKIQRTQQEDSAVYLCASSLRLPYGYTFGSGTRLTVV.

V and J are TRBV28 and TRBJ1-2, with 9 positions matching TRBD1. The CDR3 consists of 13 residues. Trimming removed 7 bases from V and 8 bases from J; junction bases left unmatched: 8. The germline V gene encodes CDR1 MDHEN and CDR2 SYDVKM. The CDR3 region is CASTLQGALGYTF. Here the CDR3 DNA reads TGTGCCAGCACCTTACAGGGGGCGCTGGGCTACACCTTC.

The sample holds a few counts of this clonotype. The V call is TRBV7-9, the J call TRBJ2-3; D is perhaps TRBD2 (5 bases). The CDR3 consists of 13 residues. The germline V and J ends were trimmed by 5 bases and 11 bases, with 17 bases remaining between them. From germline, CDR1 is SEHNR and CDR2 FQNEAQ (reference sequence). CDR3 amino acids: CASSPPGKSGQYF. In DNA form, the CDR3 reads TGTGCCAGCAGCCCTCCGGGAAAATCGGGGCAGTATTTT.

In this sample, this clonotype turned up a few times. V gene TRBV7-2 combines with J gene TRBJ1-4; D not certain. Germline CDR1 SGHTA, CDR2 FQGNSA. Trimming removed 5 bases at V and 2 bases at J, with 6 bases between. CDR3 size: 13 residues. The DNA for the CDR3 is TGTGCCAGCAGCACAGTGACTAATGAAAAACTGTTTTTT. Its protein product is CASSTVTNEKLFF.

CDR3 coding DNA: TGCAGCGTTGAGTTGCGGGACAGGGCAGATACGCAGTATTTT. Translation gives CSVELRDRADTQYF. The rearrangement links TRBV29-1 to TRBJ2-3; TRBD1 matches 9 bases. Germline V lookup: CDR1 SQVTM, CDR2 ANQGSEA. This CDR3 region has 14 residues. V dropped 3 bases and J dropped 4; count of bases not matched to a gene: 5.

The genes are TRBV25-1 and TRBJ2-1; possibly TRBD2 for D (5 bases). The J call may be in error: the DNA end matches TRBJ2-7 better. The length of the CDR3 is 12 residues. Germline CDR1 MGHDK, CDR2 SYGVNS. DNA of the CDR3: TGTGCCAGCAGTGTAACGGGATGGGAGCAGTACTTC. Residues: CASSVTGWEQYF.

This clonotype was detected a few times. The rearrangement uses TRBV24-1 and TRBJ1-4, with D possibly TRBD1 on 5 matching bases. V lost 2 bases, J lost 7 bases, and 7 bases lay in between. CDR1 KGHDR and CDR2 SFDVKD come from the germline V gene. The CDR3 extends over 13 amino acids. CDR3 protein: CATSDYQGEKLFF. CDR3 nucleotides: TGTGCCACCAGTGATTACCAGGGTGAAAAACTGTTTTTT.

The CDR3 sequence: CSAPGLAGYNEQFF. The CDR3 DNA is TGCAGTGCCCCTGGACTAGCGGGGTACAATGAGCAGTTCTTC. This chain joins TRBV20-1 and TRBJ2-1; 12 bases agree with TRBD2. V lost 6 bases, J lost 4 bases, and 4 bases stayed unmatched. Germline CDR1 DFQATT, CDR2 SNEGSKA (reference sequence). The length of the CDR3 is 14 residues.

V and J are TRBV20-1 and TRBJ2-5; 12 bases are shared with TRBD2. Trimming at V came to 5 bases and at J to 1 base, leaving 14 bases not matched to a gene. Looked up from germline, CDR1 is DFQATT and CDR2 is SNEGSKA (reference sequence). This CDR3 region has 18 residues. CDR3 protein: CSAHKLAGGRGPQETQYF. For the CDR3, the DNA is TGCAGTGCTCACAAACTAGCGGGGGGCCGGGGCCCCCAAGAGACCCAGTACTTC.

This clonotype appeared a few times. The chain combines TRBV9 with TRBJ2-1; D uncertain. Germline V CDR1 and CDR2: SGDLS, YYNGEE. V lost 1 base, J lost 0 bases, and 14 bases lay in between. The CDR3 sequence is 17 residues long. As DNA, the CDR3 is TGTGCCAGCAGCGTATTTTTTGCGACTTCCTCCTACAATGAGCAGTTCTTC. Amino acid sequence: CASSVFFATSSYNEQFF.

This clonotype was seen more than once but under ten times. The CDR3 region has the DNA TGTGCCAGCAGCCGCAGACTAGCCCTCCAAGAGACCCAGTACTTC. This translates into CASSRRLALQETQYF. The genes are TRBV7-6 and TRBJ2-5, with 7 bases that match TRBD2. Germline V CDR1 and CDR2: SGHVS, FNYEAQ. The trim removed 5 bases at V and 1 base at J, leaving 7 bases unmatched. The CDR3 is 15 residues long. The variable domain in full, with the rest retrieved from reference TRBV7-6 and TRBJ2-5, is GAGVSQSPRYKVTKRGQDVALRCDPISGHVSLYWYRQALGQGPEFLTYFNYEAQQDKSGLPNDRFSAERPEGSISTLTIQRTEQRDSAMYRCASSRRLALQETQYFGPGTRLLVL.

The chain carries TRBV7-2 and TRBJ2-5; TRBD2 aligns across 8 bases. The CDR3 extends over 15 amino acids. Looked up from germline, CDR1 is SGHTA and CDR2 is FQGNSA. V dropped 1 base and J dropped 3; count of bases not matched to a gene: 4. The CDR3 protein is CASSLVAGWEETQYF. DNA of the CDR3: TGTGCCAGCAGCTTAGTAGCGGGGTGGGAAGAGACCCAGTACTTC.

This clonotype was observed a few times. The chain uses TRBV3-1 and TRBJ2-1; the D is unclear. The J call may be faulty, since TRBJ2-7 better matches the DNA end. The CDR3 covers 14 residues. Per the germline V gene, CDR1 is LGHDT and CDR2 is YNNKEL (reference sequence). As DNA, the CDR3 is TGTGCCAGGACAACCAGGACCCTTTCCTACGAGCAGTACTTC. It is translated as CARTTRTLSYEQYF.

This clonotype was detected many times. The CDR3 DNA follows: TGTGCCAGCAGCTTTGGACAAGATGGCTACACCTTC. Protein product: CASSFGQDGYTF. V usage is TRBV7-8 and J usage is TRBJ1-2; a weak D match, TRBD1 (5 bases). V was trimmed by 3 bases and J by 6 bases, leaving 8 bases between them. Germline CDR1 SGHVS, CDR2 FQNEAQ. The CDR3 loop spans 12 amino acids.

The V and J genes are TRBV6-2 or TRBV6-3 and TRBJ1-2, with TRBD1 matching over 8 bases. The ends lost 6 bases at V and 4 bases at J; junction bases unmatched: 4. The CDR3 has 13 amino acids. In germline, CDR1 is MNHEY, CDR2 SVGEGT. CDR3 coding DNA: TGTGCCAGCAGATGGGACAGGCGCTATGGCTACACCTTC. Its translation: CASRWDRRYGYTF.

The V call is TRBV7-9, the J call TRBJ2-3; no reliable D call. Germline CDR1 reads SEHNR; CDR2 reads FQNEAQ (reference sequence). This CDR3 spans 15 amino acids. Trimming took 4 bases from V and 2 from J, leaving 13 bases between them. The CDR3 region is CASSSRTDLTDTQYF. The CDR3, as DNA: TGTGCCAGCAGCTCTAGGACGGACCTCACAGATACGCAGTATTTT.